This TCR beta chain stems from a study of OX40 agonist ivuxolimab in advanced cancers. Study as a whole: At doses from 0.01 to 10 mg/kg, patients were given intravenous ivuxolimab every 2 weeks.

About this clone itself: Antigen specificity is unknown.

Trimming removed 7 bases at V and 0 bases at J, with 7 bases between. CDR1 and CDR2 (germline): MNHEY, SMNVEV (reference sequence). The CDR3 runs 14 residues. The assay was immunoSEQ multiplex PCR, and TCRdb's table has in-frame clones only and misses some. The sample lists roughly 10,000 clones, 88% seen once, with 11% in the top ten. Study results and limitations: Low normalized T-cell clonal expansion also characterized some of the nonresponders.

The rearrangement links TRBV27 to TRBJ2-6, with no clear D. Sequenced material: CD4+ or CD8+ T cells sorted from blood, taken in a trial of the OX40 agonist ivuxolimab. The receptor was isolated from an adult with an advanced solid tumor such as melanoma, head and neck, liver or kidney cancer. The DNA for the CDR3 is TGTGCCAGCACGTCCCCCTCTGGGGCCAACGTCCTGACTTTC. This gives the protein CASTSPSGANVLTF.